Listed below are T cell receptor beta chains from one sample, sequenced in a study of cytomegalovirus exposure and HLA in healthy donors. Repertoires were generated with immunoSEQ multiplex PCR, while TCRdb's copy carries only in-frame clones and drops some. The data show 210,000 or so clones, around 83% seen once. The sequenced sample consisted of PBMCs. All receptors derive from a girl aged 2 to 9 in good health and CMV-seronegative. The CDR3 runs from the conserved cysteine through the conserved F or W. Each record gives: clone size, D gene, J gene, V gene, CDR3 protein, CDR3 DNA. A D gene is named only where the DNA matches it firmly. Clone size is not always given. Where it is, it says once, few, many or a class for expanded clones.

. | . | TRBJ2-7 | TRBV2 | CASSEYGVNMYEQYF | TGTGCCAGCAGTGAATACGGGGTGAACATGTACGAGCAGTACTTC
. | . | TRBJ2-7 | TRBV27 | CASSYSTGNYEQYF | TGTGCCAGCAGTTATAGCACAGGGAACTACGAGCAGTACTTC
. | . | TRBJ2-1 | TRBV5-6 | CASSFERGNEQFF | TGTGCCAGCAGCTTTGAAAGAGGCAATGAGCAGTTCTTC
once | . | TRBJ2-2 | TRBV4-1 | CASSHRGANTGELFF | TGCGCCAGCAGCCACCGCGGAGCGAACACCGGGGAGCTGTTTTTT
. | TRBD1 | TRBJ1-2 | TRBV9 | CASSVDPGQKTYGYTF | TGTGCCAGCAGCGTAGATCCGGGACAGAAGACCTATGGCTACACCTTC
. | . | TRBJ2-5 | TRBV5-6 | CASSTKETQYF | TGTGCCAGCAGCACAAAAGAGACCCAGTACTTC
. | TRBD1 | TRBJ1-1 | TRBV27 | CASRWTGRANTEAFF | TGTGCCAGCAGATGGACAGGGAGGGCGAACACTGAAGCTTTCTTT
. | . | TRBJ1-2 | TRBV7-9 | CSSSLGQSRGYTF | TGTTCCAGCAGCTTAGGACAGTCTCGTGGCTACACCTTC
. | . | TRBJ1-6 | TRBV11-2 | CASSLLAVTYNSPLHF | TGTGCCAGCAGCTTATTGGCCGTAACCTATAATTCACCCCTCCACTTT
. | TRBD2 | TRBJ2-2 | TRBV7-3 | CASSRTSGGELFF | TGTGCCAGCAGCAGGACTAGCGGGGGGGAGCTGTTTTTT
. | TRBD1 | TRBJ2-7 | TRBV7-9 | CASSWGQGAGEQYF | TGTGCCAGCAGCTGGGGACAGGGGGCAGGCGAGCAGTACTTC
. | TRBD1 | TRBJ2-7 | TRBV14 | CASSQGRGHYEQYF | TGTGCCAGCAGCCAAGGAAGGGGGCACTACGAGCAGTACTTC
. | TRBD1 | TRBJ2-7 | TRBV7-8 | CASSLAPGGVYEQYF | TGTGCCAGCAGCTTAGCGCCAGGGGGCGTCTACGAGCAGTACTTC
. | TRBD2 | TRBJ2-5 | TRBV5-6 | CASSEMLAGGLQETQYF | TGTGCCAGCAGCGAAATGCTAGCGGGGGGCCTTCAAGAGACCCAGTACTTC
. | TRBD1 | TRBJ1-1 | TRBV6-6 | CASSYYAGTGAGEAFF | TGTGCCAGCAGTTACTACGCCGGGACAGGGGCCGGTGAAGCTTTCTTT
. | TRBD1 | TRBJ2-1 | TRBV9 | CASSETGESYNEQFF | TGTGCCAGCAGCGAAACAGGGGAATCCTACAATGAGCAGTTCTTC
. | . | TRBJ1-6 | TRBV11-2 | CASSLDFSQGNSPLHF | TGTGCCAGCAGCTTAGACTTTTCACAGGGAAATTCACCCCTCCACTTT
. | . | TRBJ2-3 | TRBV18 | CASSPPRVSLSTDTQYF | TGTGCCAGCTCACCTCCCCGGGTCTCACTTAGCACAGATACGCAGTATTTT
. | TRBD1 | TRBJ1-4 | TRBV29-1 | CSVAGGRATNEKLFF | TGCAGCGTTGCAGGGGGACGCGCAACTAATGAAAAACTGTTTTTT
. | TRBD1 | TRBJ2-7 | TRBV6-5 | CASSGQGHEQYF | TGTGCCAGCAGTGGACAGGGCCACGAGCAGTACTTC
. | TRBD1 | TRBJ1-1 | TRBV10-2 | CASRLQGAGTEAFF | TGCGCCAGCAGGTTACAGGGGGCAGGAACTGAAGCTTTCTTT
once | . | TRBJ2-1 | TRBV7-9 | CASSFSTGYNEQFF | TGTGCCAGCAGCTTTTCTACAGGGTACAATGAGCAGTTCTTC
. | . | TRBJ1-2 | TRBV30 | CAWLPEVPYGYTF | TGTGCCTGGTTGCCAGAGGTTCCCTATGGCTACACCTTC
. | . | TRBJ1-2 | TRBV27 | CASRSQGSNYGYTF | TGTGCCAGCAGATCCCAGGGATCTAACTATGGCTACACCTTC
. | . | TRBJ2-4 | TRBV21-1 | CASRGHQNIQYF | TGTGCCAGCAGGGGACACCAAAACATTCAGTACTTC
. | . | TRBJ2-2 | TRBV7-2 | CASSARVHTGELFF | TGTGCCAGCAGCGCCAGGGTTCACACCGGGGAGCTGTTTTTT
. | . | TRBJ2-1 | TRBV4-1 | CASSHTTLPYNEQFF | TGCGCCAGCAGCCATACTACCCTTCCCTACAATGAGCAGTTCTTC
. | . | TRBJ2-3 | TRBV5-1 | CASSFGPSTDTQYF | TGCGCCAGCAGCTTTGGGCCTAGCACAGATACGCAGTATTTT
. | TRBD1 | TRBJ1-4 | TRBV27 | CASSRSTGATNEKLFF | TGTGCCAGCAGTCGCTCAACAGGGGCAACTAATGAAAAACTGTTTTTT
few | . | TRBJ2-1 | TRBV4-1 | CASSQQSQGYNEQFF | TGCGCCAGCAGCCAGCAGTCTCAGGGCTACAATGAGCAGTTCTTC
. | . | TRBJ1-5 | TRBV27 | CASSFYGNQPQHF | TGTGCCAGCAGTTTCTATGGCAATCAGCCCCAGCATTTT
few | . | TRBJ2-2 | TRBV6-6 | CASSYGENTGELFF | TGTGCCAGCAGTTATGGAGAAAACACCGGGGAGCTGTTTTTT
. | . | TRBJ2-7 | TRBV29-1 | CSVEAAGGLYEQYF | TGCAGCGTTGAAGCGGCCGGGGGGCTCTACGAGCAGTACTTC
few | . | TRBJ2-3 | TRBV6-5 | CASGRRGDTQYF | TGTGCCAGCGGCCGACGGGGAGATACGCAGTATTTT
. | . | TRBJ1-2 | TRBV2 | CASIIEKMAGVTGYTF | TGTGCCAGCATAATAGAGAAAATGGCAGGGGTTACGGGCTACACCTTC
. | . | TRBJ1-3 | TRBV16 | CASSQSGSSGNTIYF | TGTGCCAGCAGCCAGTCGGGGAGCTCTGGAAACACCATATATTTT
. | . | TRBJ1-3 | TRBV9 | CASSVVGRGVDTIYF | TGTGCCAGCAGCGTAGTAGGCAGGGGAGTGGACACCATATATTTT
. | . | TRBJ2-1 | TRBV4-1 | CASSQAVWDKTLSSYNEQFF | TGCGCCAGCAGCCAAGCAGTTTGGGACAAAACCCTGAGCTCCTACAATGAGCAGTTCTTC
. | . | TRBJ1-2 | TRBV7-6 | CASGAGNFGYTF | TGTGCCAGCGGGGCAGGGAATTTTGGCTACACCTTC
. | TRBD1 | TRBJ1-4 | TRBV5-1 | CASSSGGTATNEKLFF | TGCGCCAGCAGCTCCGGTGGGACAGCAACTAATGAAAAACTGTTTTTT
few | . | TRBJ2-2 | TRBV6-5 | CASSWASVNTGELFF | TGTGCCAGCAGTTGGGCTAGCGTTAACACCGGGGAGCTGTTTTTT
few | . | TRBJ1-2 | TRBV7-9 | CASSIRGGYTF | TGTGCCAGCAGCATCAGGGGTGGCTACACCTTC
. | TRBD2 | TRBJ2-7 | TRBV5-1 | CASSQGTSGSYEQYF | TGCGCCAGCAGCCAAGGGACTAGCGGGAGCTACGAGCAGTACTTC
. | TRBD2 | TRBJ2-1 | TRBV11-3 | CASSLGLAVSNEQFF | TGTGCCAGCAGCTTGGGACTAGCGGTCTCCAATGAGCAGTTCTTC
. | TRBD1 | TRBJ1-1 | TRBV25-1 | CASSGQGVTEAFF | TGTGCCAGCAGTGGGCAGGGGGTAACTGAAGCTTTCTTT
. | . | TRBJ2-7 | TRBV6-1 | CASRIGEGTYEQYF | TGTGCCAGCAGAATAGGGGAAGGAACCTACGAGCAGTACTTC
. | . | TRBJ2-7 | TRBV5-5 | CASSILRDHTGGYEQYF | TGTGCCAGCAGCATACTCCGGGACCACACCGGGGGCTACGAGCAGTACTTC
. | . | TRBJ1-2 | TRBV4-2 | CASSWGGVNYGYTF | TGTGCCAGCAGCTGGGGGGGGGTTAACTATGGCTACACCTTC